This passage covers 21 T cell receptor beta chains from one sample sequenced in a study of early T cells in non-severe SARS-CoV-2 infection. Each CDR3 protein gets one entry after TCRdb re-called the 5' RACE reads with MiXCR. This table has 49,000 or so distinct CDR3 sequences, roughly 6.5% appearing once. The sample here was whole blood, taken at baseline. The receptors were gathered from an adult who was a healthcare worker with PCR-confirmed SARS-CoV-2 infection or an uninfected control (not recorded which).

This clonotype was counted many times. This chain uses TRBV28 with TRBJ1-1; 9 bases line up with TRBD1. The CDR3 is 14 residues long. V was pared by 4 bases and J by 11 bases, with 11 bases of the junction left unmatched. In germline, CDR1 is MDHEN, CDR2 SYDVKM. Here the CDR3 reads CASSSRTGALTAFF. In DNA form, the CDR3 reads TGTGCCAGCAGTTCCCGGACAGGGGCCCTAACGGCTTTCTTT.

This clonotype was observed a handful of times. The chain uses TRBV6-2 or TRBV6-3 and TRBJ1-2; D may be TRBD1 (6 bases). The CDR3 extends over 16 amino acids. V was cut by 7 bases and J by 3 bases, with 21 bases left in between. Germline CDR1 MNHEY, CDR2 SVGEGT. CDR3 in amino acids: CASTAQGRGGDYGYTF. The CDR3 DNA follows: TGTGCCAGCACCGCACAGGGCAGGGGAGGTGACTATGGCTACACCTTC.

The chain employs TRBV6-1 and TRBJ2-1; D is ambiguous. Germline-derived CDR1 and CDR2 are MNHNS and SASEGT. The CDR3 contains 18 residues. V lost 2 bases and J 3 bases, leaving 20 bases between the germline ends. CDR3 sequence: CASSEPGTTRLFYNEQFF. The CDR3, as DNA: TGTGCCAGCAGTGAACCCGGAACCACTCGTCTATTCTACAATGAGCAGTTCTTC.

The J gene is TRBJ2-2, the V gene TRBV9; D is possibly TRBD2 (5 bases). Germline V gives CDR1 SGDLS, CDR2 YYNGEE. Trimming stripped 4 bases from V and 0 bases from J, with 7 bases between. The CDR3 totals 14 residues. This CDR3 is CASSFGANTGELFF. The CDR3 region has the DNA TGTGCCAGCAGCTTCGGGGCGAACACCGGGGAGCTGTTTTTT.

This clonotype was found many times. The chain is built from TRBV6-5 and TRBJ1-1; no reliable D call. Germline loops: CDR1 MNHEY, CDR2 SVGAGI. Trimming removed 6 bases at V and 1 base at J, with 3 bases between. This CDR3 contains 11 residues. For the CDR3, the DNA is TGTGCCAGCAGCGCGAACACTGAAGCTTTCTTT. This gives the protein CASSANTEAFF.

This clonotype was counted many times. This chain uses TRBV7-2 with TRBJ2-5; D gene uncertain. CDR3 length: 14 amino acids. The V gene's germline CDR1 is SGHTA and CDR2 FQGNSA. The V gene lost 2 bases and the J gene lost 1 base, with 8 bases spanning the gap. CDR3 loop: CASSLNIFQETQYF. The CDR3 DNA is TGTGCCAGCAGCTTAAACATATTCCAAGAGACCCAGTACTTC.

This clonotype was observed a few times. V usage is TRBV20-1 and J usage is TRBJ2-1; 7 nucleotides line up with TRBD1. V dropped 0 bases and J dropped 4; count of bases not matched to a gene: 6. Germline-derived CDR1 and CDR2 are DFQATT and SNEGSKA (reference sequence). The CDR3 spans 15 residues. The CDR3 is CSARDRGLSYNEQFF. CDR3 nucleotides: TGCAGTGCTAGAGATAGGGGGCTTTCTTACAATGAGCAGTTCTTC.

The chain is built from TRBV7-3 and TRBJ2-1; 10 bases are shared with TRBD2. This CDR3 has 17 amino acids. After removal of 3 bases from V and 0 bases from J, the junction contained 5 bases not matched to a gene. Germline CDR1 is SGHTA and CDR2 is FQGTGA. DNA for the CDR3: TGTGCCAGCAGCTTGAGACTAGCGGGTAGCTCCTACAATGAGCAGTTCTTC. It codes for CASSLRLAGSSYNEQFF.

This clonotype has ten or more counts. This chain joins TRBV7-2 and TRBJ2-5; D might be TRBD2 (5 bases). This CDR3 has 16 residues. Per the germline V gene, CDR1 is SGHTA and CDR2 is FQGNSA. V was pared by 1 base and J by 4 bases, with 16 bases between. The CDR3 coding sequence is TGTGCCAGCAGCTTAGGTTCTCCCCGCAGCGGAGAGACCCAGTACTTC. It encodes CASSLGSPRSGETQYF.

This clonotype occurred many times. This rearrangement joins TRBV9 to TRBJ2-3; 10 nucleotides agree with TRBD2. J gave up 3 bases and V 3 bases, and 4 bases lay outside the gene matches. This CDR3 is built from 15 residues. CDR1 is SGDLS and CDR2 is YYNGEE in the germline V gene. DNA of the CDR3: TGTGCCAGCAGCGCAACACTAGCGGGAACAGATACGCAGTATTTT. Translated, it gives CASSATLAGTDTQYF.

This clonotype has a count of ten or more. The genes are TRBV3-1 and TRBJ2-1; D is ambiguous. Trimming took 1 base from V and 5 from J, leaving 9 bases between them. CDR1 and CDR2 from the germline V gene are LGHDT and YNNKEL (reference sequence). The CDR3 loop spans 14 amino acids. This chain's CDR3 is CASSQVSAHNEQFF. The CDR3 DNA reads as TGTGCCAGCAGCCAAGTTTCGGCTCACAATGAGCAGTTCTTC.

This clonotype was recorded at least ten times. The chain combines TRBV6-1 with TRBJ2-5; D remains ambiguous. The CDR3 extends over 13 amino acids. The V and J ends lost 5 bases and 5 bases respectively, with 12 bases between them. Germline V gene sequence: CDR1 MNHNS, CDR2 SASEGT. DNA for the CDR3: TGTGCCAGCAGTCCCAGTCTGGTGGAGACCCAGTACTTC. It yields the protein CASSPSLVETQYF.

The gene calls are TRBV27 and TRBJ2-7; no firm D call. The CDR3 runs 14 residues. Looked up from germline, CDR1 is MNHEY and CDR2 is SMNVEV (reference sequence). The V gene lost 2 bases and the J gene lost 3 bases, with 11 bases spanning the gap. The CDR3: CASSLTPGVYEQYF. CDR3 coding DNA: TGTGCCAGCAGTTTAACCCCAGGAGTCTACGAGCAGTACTTC.

There are a few counts of this clonotype. The chain combines TRBV6-2 or TRBV6-3 with TRBJ2-1; TRBD2 matches at 7 bases. The V gene end was trimmed by 0 bases and the J gene end by 0 bases; junction bases not matched to a gene: 8. CDR1 MNHEY and CDR2 SVGEGT come from the germline V gene. There are 18 residues in the CDR3. The CDR3 loop reads CASSYSSLAARSYNEQFF. The CDR3 DNA is TGTGCCAGCAGTTACTCTTCCCTAGCGGCCCGCTCCTACAATGAGCAGTTCTTC.

At least ten counts were recorded for this clonotype. The chain has TRBV7-9 and TRBJ2-6, with a possible D match to TRBD2 (6 bases). The CDR3 spans 12 residues. Trimming cost V 7 bases and J 18 bases, with 19 bases left between them. CDR1 is SEHNR, CDR2 FQNEAQ, per germline (reference sequence). The CDR3 nucleotides are TGTGCCAGCACCCTTGGGACTGCGATCCGGACTTTC. Translating gives CASTLGTAIRTF.

A word on this clonotype: A much more abundant neighbour one base away suggests this may be a read error. CDR3 nucleotides: TGTGCCAACACCTCGGGAGTTCGCGAGCAGTACTTC. This encodes CANTSGVREQYF. The genes are TRBV6-2 or TRBV6-3 and TRBJ2-7, with D possibly being TRBD2 (6 bases). CDR3 size: 12 residues. Looked up from germline, CDR1 is MNHEY and CDR2 is SVGEGT. V lost 10 bases and J lost 6, with 16 bases in between.

There are many counts of this clonotype. The chain combines TRBV20-1 with TRBJ1-3, with 7 bases lining up with TRBD1. V lost 5 bases to trimming and J lost 4 bases; unmatched junction nucleotides: 5. Germline V lookup: CDR1 DFQATT, CDR2 SNEGSKA (reference sequence). The CDR3 sequence is 13 residues long. The CDR3 DNA reads TGCAGTGCTGAGACAGGGCTAGGAAACACCATATATTTT. Translating it yields CSAETGLGNTIYF.

This clonotype was seen repeatedly, ten times or more. The V gene is TRBV5-1, the J gene TRBJ2-6; tentatively, D is TRBD1 (6 bases). Germline lookup yields CDR1 SGHRS and CDR2 YFSETQ. The CDR3 consists of 16 residues. The V gene lost 4 bases and the J gene lost 4 bases, with 15 bases spanning the gap. In DNA form, the CDR3 reads TGCGCCAGCAGCCCAGGGGTTCGTCTGGGGGCCAACGTCCTGACTTTC. It specifies CASSPGVRLGANVLTF.

This clonotype was seen ten or more times. V gene TRBV5-5 combines with J gene TRBJ1-4; D might be TRBD1 (6 bases). Germline loops: CDR1 SGHKS, CDR2 YYEKEE (reference sequence). The V end was cut by 4 bases, the J end by 2 bases, with 18 bases between. The CDR3 is made up of 17 amino acids. CDR3 residues: CASSPGGQGRTNEKLFF. The CDR3 DNA reads as TGTGCCAGCAGCCCCGGGGGTCAGGGGCGCACTAATGAAAAACTGTTTTTT. Supplemented by reference TRBV5-5 and TRBJ1-4, the full variable domain reads DAGVTQSPTHLIKTRGQQVTLRCSPISGHKSVSWYQQVLGQGPQFIFQYYEKEERGRGNFPDRFSARQFPNYSSELNVNALLLGDSALYLCASSPGGQGRTNEKLFFGSGTQLSVL.

The chain uses TRBV18 and TRBJ2-3; 9 nucleotides agree with TRBD2. The V gene end was trimmed by 3 bases and the J gene end by 2 bases; junction bases not matched to a gene: 3. CDR3 length: 15 residues. Germline loops: CDR1 KGHSH, CDR2 LQKENI. In DNA form, the CDR3 reads TGTGCCAGCTCACCCATAGCGGGGGACACAGATACGCAGTATTTT. This sequence encodes CASSPIAGDTDTQYF. Full variable domain (outside the CDR3, taken from reference TRBV18 and TRBJ2-3): NAGVMQNPRHLVRRRGQEARLRCSPMKGHSHVYWYRQLPEEGLKFMVYLQKENIIDESGMPKERFSAEFPKEGPSILRIQQVVRGDSAAYFCASSPIAGDTDTQYFGPGTRLTVL.

This clonotype turned up a few times. This rearrangement joins TRBV7-9 to TRBJ1-1; D is unclear. The germline V and J ends were trimmed by 0 bases and 7 bases, with 6 bases remaining between them. The CDR3 totals 12 residues. CDR1 is SEHNR, CDR2 FQNEAQ, per germline (reference sequence). The DNA for the CDR3 is TGTGCCAGCAGCTTAGCGGAAGGTGAAGCTTTCTTT. Translated, it gives CASSLAEGEAFF.